These 6 T cell receptor beta chains were all obtained from the same sample, sequenced in a study of untreated major depressive disorder. This table comes from immunoSEQ multiplex PCR, and its TCRdb copy is limited to in-frame clones, with some not included. In the table there are 20,000 to 25,000 clones, roughly 86% of which are singletons. The specimen was CD4+ T cells from PBMCs. These receptors originate from a woman younger than 45 in good health.

The sample holds one count of this clone. This chain connects TRBV2 to TRBJ2-7, with 9 bases matching TRBD1. The germline CDR1 and CDR2 sequences are SNHLY and FYNNEI. The J segment lost 3 bases and the V segment lost 7 bases, leaving 1 base of the junction unmatched. The CDR3 is made up of 12 amino acids. The CDR3 nucleotides read TGTGCCAGCATGACAGGGGGCTACGAGCAGTACTTC. Translating gives CASMTGGYEQYF. The full variable domain, rest sourced from reference TRBV2 and TRBJ2-7, is EPEVTQTPSHQVTQMGQEVILRCVPISNHLYFYWYRQILGQKVEFLVSFYNNEISEKSEIFDDQFSVERPDGSNFTLKIRSTKLEDSAMYFCASMTGGYEQYFGPGTRLTVT.

V and J are TRBV18 and TRBJ1-1; TRBD1 agrees at 7 bases. V gave up 3 bases and J gave up 3 bases; unmatched junction bases: 7. This CDR3 is built from 15 residues. CDR1 and CDR2 (germline): KGHSH, LQKENI. The CDR3 here is CASSPLTGWDTEAFF. In nucleotides, the CDR3 is TGTGCCAGCTCACCTTTGACAGGGTGGGACACTGAAGCTTTCTTT.

The chain couples TRBV4-3 to TRBJ1-1; possible D gene TRBD1, 5 bases. CDR1 is LGHNA, CDR2 YSLEER, per germline. Trimming shortened V by 1 base and J by 11 bases, and 23 bases separated the two germline ends. The CDR3 runs 16 residues. CDR3 sequence (DNA): TGCGCCAGCAGCCAAGGGGATCGGGGGATAGGGCAAACGGCTTTCTTT. It yields the protein CASSQGDRGIGQTAFF.

The V gene is TRBV9, the J gene TRBJ2-1; perhaps TRBD1 as D (5 bases). The CDR3 runs 14 residues. The germline gives CDR1 SGDLS, CDR2 YYNGEE. Between the trimmed V and J ends, which lost 4 bases and 1 base, there was a span of 9 bases. The CDR3 region has the DNA TGTGCCAGCAGCCCCAGGGCTTCCTACAATGAGCAGTTCTTC. Protein sequence: CASSPRASYNEQFF.

This clone was picked up one time. This chain joins TRBV30 and TRBJ1-4; TRBD1 might be the D (5 bases). Trimming shortened V by 4 bases and J by 7 bases, and 16 bases separated the two germline ends. From germline, CDR1 is GTSNPN and CDR2 SVGIG (reference sequence). The CDR3 sequence is 14 residues long. The CDR3 spells CAWTTGTRGEKLFF. Here the CDR3 DNA reads TGTGCCTGGACGACCGGGACCCGAGGTGAAAAACTGTTTTTT.

The genes are TRBV18 and TRBJ2-1; D might be TRBD1 (5 bases). Germline V CDR1 and CDR2: KGHSH, LQKENI. The CDR3 sequence is 13 residues long. Trimming cost V 5 bases and J 5 bases, with 10 bases left between them. The CDR3 loop reads CASSALQDNEQFF. The CDR3 nucleotides are TGTGCCAGCTCAGCCCTACAGGACAATGAGCAGTTCTTC.